These 17 T cell receptor beta chains were all obtained from the same sample, sequenced in a study of long-term antiretroviral therapy in people with HIV. Running of the v3.0 immunoSEQ assay took place at survey level. The repertoire was sequenced with immunoSEQ multiplex PCR; TCRdb's copy has only in-frame clones and lacks some. The repertoire holds about 18,000 clones, with under 85% as singletons. The sequencing used unsorted PBMCs, collected 0.3 years after starting antiretroviral therapy. These receptors came from a woman aged 45-59 years with HIV.

This clone came up a few times. V and J are TRBV4-1 and TRBJ1-6; D gene ambiguous. V was shortened by 0 bases and J by 12 bases, with 6 bases between the two germline ends. Germline CDR1 and CDR2: MGHRA and YSYEKL. This CDR3 has 12 residues. The DNA of the CDR3 is TGCGCCAGCAGCCAAGATCAAGTACCCCTCCACTTT. Translating gives CASSQDQVPLHF.

This clone was seen a handful of times. The chain recombines TRBV5-1 with TRBJ1-6; the D is unclear. The V and J ends lost 3 bases and 5 bases respectively, with 6 bases between them. Germline assignment: CDR1 SGHRS and CDR2 YFSETQ. The CDR3 contains 13 residues. The CDR3 loop is CASSSDNNSPLHF. The DNA for the CDR3 is TGCGCCAGCAGCTCGGATAATAATTCACCCCTCCACTTT.

The rearrangement uses TRBV11-2 and TRBJ1-4, with no clear D. The V and J ends lost 0 bases and 4 bases respectively, with 6 bases between them. The CDR3 covers 14 residues. Germline values: CDR1 SGHAT, CDR2 FQNNGV. The DNA for the CDR3 is TGTGCCAGCAGCTTAGACAGAAATAATGAAAAACTGTTTTTT. This codes for CASSLDRNNEKLFF.

This clone was seen a handful of times. This rearrangement joins TRBV28 to TRBJ1-5, with 7 bases aligning to TRBD1. Germline CDR1 reads MDHEN; CDR2 reads SYDVKM. The CDR3 runs 15 residues. With V trimmed by 6 bases and J by 0 bases, 5 bases remained unmatched. The CDR3 loop reads CASRWGTDSNQPQHF. CDR3 in DNA: TGTGCCAGCAGGTGGGGGACAGATAGCAATCAGCCCCAGCATTTT.

The chain combines TRBV27 with TRBJ2-4; D is unresolved. The CDR3 is 15 amino acids. Germline V CDR1 and CDR2: MNHEY, SMNVEV (reference sequence). The V and J ends lost 0 bases and 3 bases respectively, with 9 bases between them. CDR3 sequence (DNA): TGTGCCAGCAGTTTATCGCCGGCAGTCAAAAACATTCAGTACTTC. As protein: CASSLSPAVKNIQYF.

This clone was found once. The V and J genes are TRBV27 and TRBJ2-7; 8 positions match TRBD1. The ends lost 3 bases at V and 1 base at J; junction bases unmatched: 2. The CDR3 runs to 14 residues. Per the germline V gene, CDR1 is MNHEY and CDR2 is SMNVEV (reference sequence). This CDR3 is CASSLQGASYEQYF. In nucleotides, the CDR3 is TGTGCCAGCAGTTTGCAGGGGGCATCCTACGAGCAGTACTTC.

In its sample, this clone was seen a few times. The V and J genes are TRBV19 and TRBJ2-3, with TRBD1 identical over 8 bases. Germline V lookup: CDR1 LNHDA, CDR2 SQIVND (reference sequence). This CDR3 is 13 amino acids long. J lost 1 base, V lost 7 bases, and 1 base had no gene match. The chain's CDR3 is CASKTGGTDTQYF. CDR3 nucleotides: TGTGCCAGTAAGACAGGGGGCACAGATACGCAGTATTTT.

This chain links TRBV5-1 with TRBJ1-1, with D uncertain. The CDR3 contains 15 residues. Germline-derived CDR1 and CDR2 are SGHRS and YFSETQ. V lost 3 bases and J 0 bases, leaving 12 bases between the germline ends. CDR3 sequence (DNA): TGCGCCAGCAGCTACGGACGGATTATGAACACTGAAGCTTTCTTT. This sequence encodes CASSYGRIMNTEAFF.

V and J are TRBV14 and TRBJ2-5, with TRBD2 matching 8 bases. Per the germline V gene, CDR1 is SGHDN and CDR2 is FVKESK. V dropped 5 bases and J dropped 1; count of bases not matched to a gene: 6. CDR3 size: 15 residues. Here the CDR3 reads CASSARGGIQETQYF. The CDR3 nucleotides read TGTGCCAGCAGCGCCCGCGGGGGGATCCAAGAGACCCAGTACTTC.

This clone appeared a single time. J is TRBJ2-3 and V is TRBV7-8; D unclear. Deletions cut 1 base from V and 2 bases from J, with 7 bases between. The CDR3 loop spans 14 amino acids. The germline gives CDR1 SGHVS, CDR2 FQNEAQ. The CDR3 nucleotides read TGTGCCAGCAGCTTAGGTGGGGTCACAGATACGCAGTATTTT. Protein: CASSLGGVTDTQYF.

The chain recombines TRBV7-8 with TRBJ1-1; tentative D call: TRBD1 (5 bases). Germline CDR1 is SGHVS and CDR2 is FQNEAQ. This CDR3 comprises 14 residues. Between the trimmed V and J ends, which lost 5 bases and 6 bases, there was a span of 16 bases. The CDR3 nucleotides read TGTGCCAGCAGCCGACAATTGGGGGTGTCTGAAGCTTTCTTT. This gives the protein CASSRQLGVSEAFF.

The chain recombines TRBV7-9 with TRBJ1-1, with D possibly matching TRBD1 (6 bases). This CDR3 is built from 15 residues. V lost 5 bases, J lost 0 bases, and 13 bases lay in between. Germline-derived CDR1 and CDR2 are SEHNR and FQNEAQ (reference sequence). The CDR3 loop is CASSPWDIMNTEAFF. CDR3 bases: TGTGCCAGCAGCCCCTGGGACATCATGAACACTGAAGCTTTCTTT.

The chain carries TRBV5-1 and TRBJ2-6, with D maybe TRBD1 (5 bases). There are 15 residues in the CDR3. The germline CDR1 and CDR2 sequences are SGHRS and YFSETQ. V lost 3 bases, J lost 4 bases, and 11 bases lay in between. For the CDR3, the DNA is TGCGCCAGCAGCTCAAGGGGTTCAGGGGCCAACGTCCTGACTTTC. This gives the protein CASSSRGSGANVLTF.

This clone was found a few times. This chain connects TRBV7-9 to TRBJ2-2, with 9 bases fitting TRBD1. This CDR3 spans 16 amino acids. Germline CDR1 reads SEHNR; CDR2 reads FQNEAQ (reference sequence). With V trimmed by 5 bases and J by 3 bases, 7 bases remained unmatched. CDR3 DNA: TGTGCCAGCAGCCGGACAGGGGCCGGGTACACCGGGGAGCTGTTTTTT. Protein: CASSRTGAGYTGELFF.

The rearrangement uses TRBV5-1 and TRBJ2-2; 10 bases line up with TRBD2. The CDR3 covers 14 residues. With 6 bases clipped from V and 5 bases from J, the junction kept 4 bases outside the gene matches. CDR1 is SGHRS and CDR2 is YFSETQ in the germline V gene. In DNA form, the CDR3 reads TGCGCCAGCACAACACTAGCGGGGACCGGGGAGCTGTTTTTT. It is translated as CASTTLAGTGELFF.

This clone was seen just once. This chain connects TRBV19 to TRBJ2-5, with 7 bases that match TRBD1. Per germline, CDR1 LNHDA and CDR2 SQIVND (reference sequence). The CDR3 is 15 amino acids. With V trimmed by 1 base and J by 3 bases, 5 bases remained unmatched. The CDR3 bases are TGTGCCAGTAGTATAGGGGACAGCTGGAAAGAGACCCAGTACTTC. As protein: CASSIGDSWKETQYF.

This clone was seen a few times. V gene TRBV7-9 combines with J gene TRBJ1-6, with D perhaps TRBD1 (6 bases). In germline, CDR1 is SEHNR, CDR2 FQNEAQ (reference sequence). V was trimmed by 3 bases and J by 5 bases, leaving 14 bases between them. The CDR3 sequence is 16 residues long. The CDR3 sequence is CASSFGGRGDNSPLHF. DNA for the CDR3: TGTGCCAGCAGCTTTGGGGGCAGGGGCGATAATTCACCCCTCCACTTT.